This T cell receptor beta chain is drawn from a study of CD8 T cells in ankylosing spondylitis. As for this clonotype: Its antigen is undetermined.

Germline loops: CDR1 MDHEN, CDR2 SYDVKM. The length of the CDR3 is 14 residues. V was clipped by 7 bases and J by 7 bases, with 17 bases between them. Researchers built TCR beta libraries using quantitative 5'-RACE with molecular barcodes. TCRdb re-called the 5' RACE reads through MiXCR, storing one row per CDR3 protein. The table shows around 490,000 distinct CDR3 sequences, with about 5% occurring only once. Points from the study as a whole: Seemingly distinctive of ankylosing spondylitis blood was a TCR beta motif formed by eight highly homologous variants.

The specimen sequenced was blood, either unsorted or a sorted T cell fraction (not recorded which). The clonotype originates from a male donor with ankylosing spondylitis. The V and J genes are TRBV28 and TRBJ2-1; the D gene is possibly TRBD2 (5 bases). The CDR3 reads CASILARVLNEQFF. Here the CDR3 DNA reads TGTGCCAGCATCCTAGCACGAGTTTTAAATGAGCAGTTCTTC.